One sample yielded the 2 T cell receptor beta chains listed below, sequenced in a study of blood T cell repertoires in COVID-19. The data were produced by immunoSEQ multiplex PCR, yet TCRdb's version contains in-frame clones alone and is incomplete. Of 55,000 to 80,000 clones in the sample, approximately 86% were seen once. The sample taken for sequencing was peripheral blood. The origin of the receptors is an elderly man with active COVID-19.

This rearrangement joins TRBV7-2 to TRBJ2-1, with 11 bases fitting TRBD1. Germline CDR1 is SGHTA and CDR2 is FQGNSA. CDR3 size: 16 residues. V lost 5 bases to trimming and J lost 6 bases; unmatched junction nucleotides: 9. The CDR3 region is CASSHLPGQGVNEQFF. CDR3 DNA: TGTGCCAGCAGCCACCTTCCGGGACAGGGGGTCAATGAGCAGTTCTTC.

This clone was picked up one time. The chain links TRBV10-3 to TRBJ1-2; D gene ambiguous. V lost 4 bases and J lost 5, with 8 bases in between. Germline CDR1 is ENHRY and CDR2 is SYGVKD. The CDR3 consists of 12 residues. The CDR3 nucleotides read TGTGCCATCAGTGCATCGGGGTATGGCTACACCTTC. Amino acids: CAISASGYGYTF.